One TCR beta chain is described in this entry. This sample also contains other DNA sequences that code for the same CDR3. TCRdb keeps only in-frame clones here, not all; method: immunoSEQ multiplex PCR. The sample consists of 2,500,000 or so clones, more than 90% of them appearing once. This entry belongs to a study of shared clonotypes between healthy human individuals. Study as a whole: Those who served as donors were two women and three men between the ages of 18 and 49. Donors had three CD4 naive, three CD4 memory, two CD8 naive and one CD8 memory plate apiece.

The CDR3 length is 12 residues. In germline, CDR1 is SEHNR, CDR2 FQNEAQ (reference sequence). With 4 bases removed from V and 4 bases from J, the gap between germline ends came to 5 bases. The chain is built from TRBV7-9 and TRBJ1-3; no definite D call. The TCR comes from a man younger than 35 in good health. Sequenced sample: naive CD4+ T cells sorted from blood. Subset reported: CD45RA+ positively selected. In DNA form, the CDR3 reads TGTGCCAGCAGCTCCCCGGGAAACACCATATATTTT. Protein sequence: CASSSPGNTIYF.